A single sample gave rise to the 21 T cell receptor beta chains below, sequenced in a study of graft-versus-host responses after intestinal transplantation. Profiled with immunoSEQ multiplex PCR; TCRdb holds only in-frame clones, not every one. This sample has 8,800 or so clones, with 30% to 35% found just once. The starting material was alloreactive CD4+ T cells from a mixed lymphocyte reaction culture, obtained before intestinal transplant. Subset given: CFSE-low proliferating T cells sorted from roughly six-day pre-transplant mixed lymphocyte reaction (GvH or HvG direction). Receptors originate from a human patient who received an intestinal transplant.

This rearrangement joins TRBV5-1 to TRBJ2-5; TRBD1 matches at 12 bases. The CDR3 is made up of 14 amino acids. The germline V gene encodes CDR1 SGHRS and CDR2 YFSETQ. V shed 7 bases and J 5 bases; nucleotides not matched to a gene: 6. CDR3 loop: CASGPGQGAETQYF. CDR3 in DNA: TGCGCCAGCGGCCCGGGACAGGGGGCGGAGACCCAGTACTTC. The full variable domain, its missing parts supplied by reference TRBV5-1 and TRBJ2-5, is KAGVTQTPRYLIKTRGQQVTLSCSPISGHRSVSWYQQTPGQGLQFLFEYFSETQRNKGNFPGRFSGRQFSNSRSEMNVSTLELGDSALYLCASGPGQGAETQYFGPGTRLLVL.

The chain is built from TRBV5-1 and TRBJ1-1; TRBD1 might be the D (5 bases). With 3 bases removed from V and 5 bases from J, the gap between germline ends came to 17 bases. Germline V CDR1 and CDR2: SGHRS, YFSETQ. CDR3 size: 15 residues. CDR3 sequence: CASSSRQIGFTEAFF. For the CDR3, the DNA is TGCGCCAGCAGCTCTCGACAGATTGGGTTTACTGAAGCTTTCTTT.

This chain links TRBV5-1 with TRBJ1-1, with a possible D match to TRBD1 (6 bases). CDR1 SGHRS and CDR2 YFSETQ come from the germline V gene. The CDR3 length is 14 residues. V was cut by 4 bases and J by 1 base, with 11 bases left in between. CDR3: CASSRTGWNTEAFF. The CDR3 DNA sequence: TGCGCCAGCAGCAGAACAGGGTGGAACACTGAAGCTTTCTTT.

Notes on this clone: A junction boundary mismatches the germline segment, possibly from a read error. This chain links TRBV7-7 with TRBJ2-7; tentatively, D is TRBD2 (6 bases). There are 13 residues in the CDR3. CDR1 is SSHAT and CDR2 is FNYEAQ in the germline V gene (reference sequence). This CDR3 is CASSLERAGEQYF. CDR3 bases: TGTGCTAGCAGCTTAGAACGGGCGGGAGAGCAGTACTTC.

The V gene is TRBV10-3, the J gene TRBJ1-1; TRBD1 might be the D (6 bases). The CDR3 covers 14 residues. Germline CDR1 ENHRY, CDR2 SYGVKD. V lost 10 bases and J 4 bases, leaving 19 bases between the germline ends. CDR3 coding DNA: TGTGCCAGCAGGACAAGGGGGAGTACCACTGAAGCTTTCTTT. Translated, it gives CASRTRGSTTEAFF.

CDR3 in DNA: TGCAGTGCTACAGGGAATGCGCAGTATTTT. This gives the protein CSATGNAQYF. The chain is built from TRBV20-1 and TRBJ2-3, with a tentative D call TRBD1 (5 bases). Germline-derived CDR1 and CDR2 are DFQATT and SNEGSKA (reference sequence). This CDR3 comprises 10 residues. V was cut by 4 bases and J by 10 bases, with 9 bases left in between.

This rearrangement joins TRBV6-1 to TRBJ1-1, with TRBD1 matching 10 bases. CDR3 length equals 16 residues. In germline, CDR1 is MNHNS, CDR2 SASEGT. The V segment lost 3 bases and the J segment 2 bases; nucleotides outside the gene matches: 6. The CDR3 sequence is CASSERATGGNTEAFF. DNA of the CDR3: TGTGCCAGCAGTGAGAGAGCGACAGGGGGCAACACTGAAGCTTTCTTT.

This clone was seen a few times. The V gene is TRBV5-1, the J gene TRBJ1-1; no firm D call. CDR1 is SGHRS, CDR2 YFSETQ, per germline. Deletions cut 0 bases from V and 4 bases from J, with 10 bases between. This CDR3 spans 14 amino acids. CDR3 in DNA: TGCGCCAGCAGCTTGGAGAGCTCGGGCACTGAAGCTTTCTTT. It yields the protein CASSLESSGTEAFF.

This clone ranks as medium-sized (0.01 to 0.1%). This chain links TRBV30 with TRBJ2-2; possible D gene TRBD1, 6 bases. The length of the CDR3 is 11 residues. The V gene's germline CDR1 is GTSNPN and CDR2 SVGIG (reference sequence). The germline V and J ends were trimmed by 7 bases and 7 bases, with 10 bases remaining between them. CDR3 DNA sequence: TGTGCCTCCTCGGACAGCGGGGAGCTGTTTTTT. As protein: CASSDSGELFF.

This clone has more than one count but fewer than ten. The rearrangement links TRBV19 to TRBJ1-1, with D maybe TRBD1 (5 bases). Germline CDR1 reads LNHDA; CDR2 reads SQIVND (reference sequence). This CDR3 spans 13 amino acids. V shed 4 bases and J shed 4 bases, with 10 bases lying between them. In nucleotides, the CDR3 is TGTGCCAGTAGTAGCCAGGGAGGCACTGAAGCTTTCTTT. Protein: CASSSQGGTEAFF.

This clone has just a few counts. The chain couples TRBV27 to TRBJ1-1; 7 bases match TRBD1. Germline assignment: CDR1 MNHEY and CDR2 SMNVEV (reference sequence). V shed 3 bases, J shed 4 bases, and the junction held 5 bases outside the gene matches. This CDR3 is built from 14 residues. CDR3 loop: CASSLTRQGTEAFF. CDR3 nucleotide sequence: TGTGCCAGCAGTTTGACCCGACAGGGCACTGAAGCTTTCTTT.

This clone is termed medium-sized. The DNA of the CDR3 is TGTGCCAGCAGCTTCTTATTACCGCAGGGGGCCGCAAACAAAATCTATGGCTACACCTTC. This codes for CASSFLLPQGAANKIYGYTF. The gene calls are TRBV5-5 and TRBJ1-2; TRBD1 aligns across 8 bases. CDR1 is SGHKS, CDR2 YYEKEE, per germline (reference sequence). V gave up 2 bases and J gave up 4 bases; unmatched junction bases: 22. There are 20 residues in the CDR3.

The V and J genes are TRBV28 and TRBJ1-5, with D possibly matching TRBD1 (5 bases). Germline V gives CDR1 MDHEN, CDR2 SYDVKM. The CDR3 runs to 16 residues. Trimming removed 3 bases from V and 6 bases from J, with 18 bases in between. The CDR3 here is CASSFLLREAGQPQHF. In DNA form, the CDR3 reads TGTGCCAGCAGTTTCCTTCTCAGGGAGGCCGGTCAGCCCCAGCATTTT.

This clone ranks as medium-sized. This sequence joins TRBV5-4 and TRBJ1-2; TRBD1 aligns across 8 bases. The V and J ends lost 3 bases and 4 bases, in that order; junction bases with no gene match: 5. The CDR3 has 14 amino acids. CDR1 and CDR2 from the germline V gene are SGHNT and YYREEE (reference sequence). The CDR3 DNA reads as TGTGCCAGCAGCTGGACCGGACAGGGCTATGGCTACACCTTC. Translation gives CASSWTGQGYGYTF.

The CDR3 reads CSILSDRTGGSTDTQYF. DNA of the CDR3: TGCAGCATCCTGTCGGACAGGACAGGGGGTAGCACAGATACGCAGTATTTT. The chain employs TRBV29-1 and TRBJ2-3, with 10 bases identical to TRBD1. The CDR3 totals 17 residues. CDR1 and CDR2 (germline): SQVTM, ANQGSEA. V was clipped by 8 bases and J by 0 bases; unmatched bases: 14.

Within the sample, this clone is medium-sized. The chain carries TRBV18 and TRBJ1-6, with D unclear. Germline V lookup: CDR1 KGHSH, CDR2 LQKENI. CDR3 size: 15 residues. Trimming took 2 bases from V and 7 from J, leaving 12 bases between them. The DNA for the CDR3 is TGTGCCAGCTCACCAACCGAGGGAGGCAATTCACCCCTCCACTTT. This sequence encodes CASSPTEGGNSPLHF.

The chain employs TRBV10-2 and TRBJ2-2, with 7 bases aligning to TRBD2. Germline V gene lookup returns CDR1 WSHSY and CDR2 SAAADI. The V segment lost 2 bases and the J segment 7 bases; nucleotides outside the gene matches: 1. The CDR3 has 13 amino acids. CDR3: CASSEAGVGELFF. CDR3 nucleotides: TGCGCCAGCAGTGAGGCGGGGGTCGGGGAGCTGTTTTTT.

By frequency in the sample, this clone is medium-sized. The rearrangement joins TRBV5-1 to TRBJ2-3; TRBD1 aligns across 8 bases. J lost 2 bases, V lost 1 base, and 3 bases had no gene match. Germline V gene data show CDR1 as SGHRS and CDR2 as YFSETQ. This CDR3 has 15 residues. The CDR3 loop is CASSLWTGFTDTQYF. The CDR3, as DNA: TGCGCCAGCAGCTTGTGGACAGGGTTCACAGATACGCAGTATTTT.

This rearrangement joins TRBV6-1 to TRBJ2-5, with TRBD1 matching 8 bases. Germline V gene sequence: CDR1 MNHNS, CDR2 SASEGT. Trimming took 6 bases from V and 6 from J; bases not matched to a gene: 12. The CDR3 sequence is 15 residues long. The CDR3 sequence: CASRFLQGVVKTQYF. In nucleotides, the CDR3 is TGTGCCAGCAGGTTCCTACAGGGGGTGGTAAAGACCCAGTACTTC.

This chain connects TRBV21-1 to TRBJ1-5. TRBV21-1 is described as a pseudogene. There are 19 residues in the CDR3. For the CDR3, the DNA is TGTGCCAGCAGCAAAGGTTGGGGGGAATGGATTAGGAGCAATCAGCCCCAGCATTTT. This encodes CASSKGWGEWIRSNQPQHF.

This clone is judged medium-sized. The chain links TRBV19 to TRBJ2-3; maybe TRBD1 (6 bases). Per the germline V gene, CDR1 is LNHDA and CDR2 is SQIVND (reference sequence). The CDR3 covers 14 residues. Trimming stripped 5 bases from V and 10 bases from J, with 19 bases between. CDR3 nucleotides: TGTGCCAGTAGTCTTACCATAACAGGGAAGTCGCAGTATTTT. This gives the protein CASSLTITGKSQYF.